This entry features one TCR beta chain sequence. Its antigen remains unknown. This entry comes from a study of T cell responses to AZD1222 COVID-19 vaccine. As for the study in general: It was second doses at about 4 or about 12 weeks that were pooled. Study-wide results and limits: Among the donors, most were white British and more were female, and clonal diversity was possibly underestimated. Spike-specific TCRs gained breadth and depth after people received two AZD1222 doses. As reported, nearly half of all spike-specific TCRs target variant regions that are unmutated.

Sequenced by immunoSEQ multiplex PCR; TCRdb stores in-frame clones only, minus some. The sample yields some 86,000 clones, around 73% seen once. This receptor was obtained from an adult in good health. The sample here was peripheral blood, taken on day 0 of AZD1222 vaccination.

The CDR3 here is CASSYRYNEQFF. CDR3 nucleotides: TGTGCCAGCAGCTACAGGTACAATGAGCAGTTCTTC. The chain links TRBV11-3 to TRBJ2-1; a possible D gene is TRBD1 (5 bases). Looked up from germline, CDR1 is SGHNT and CDR2 is YENEEA. The CDR3 has 12 amino acids. Trimming took off 4 bases at V and 4 bases at J, with 5 bases between the two ends.